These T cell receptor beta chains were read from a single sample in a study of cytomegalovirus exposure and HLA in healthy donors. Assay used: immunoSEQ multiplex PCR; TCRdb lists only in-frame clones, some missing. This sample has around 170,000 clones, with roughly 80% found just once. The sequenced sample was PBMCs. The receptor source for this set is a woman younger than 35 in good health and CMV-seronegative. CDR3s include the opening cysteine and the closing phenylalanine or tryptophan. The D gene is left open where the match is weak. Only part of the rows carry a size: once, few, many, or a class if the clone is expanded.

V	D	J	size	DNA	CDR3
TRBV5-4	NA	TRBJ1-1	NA	TGTGCCACTACAACGGGAACTGAAGCTTTCTTT	CATTTGTEAFF
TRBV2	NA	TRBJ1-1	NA	TGTGCCAGGGACGCGCGGGACGGCGAGAACACTGAAGCTTTCTTT	CARDARDGENTEAFF
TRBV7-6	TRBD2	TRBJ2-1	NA	TGTGCCAGCAGCGCACTAGCGGGAGGAGCCTACAATGAGCAGTTCTTC	CASSALAGGAYNEQFF
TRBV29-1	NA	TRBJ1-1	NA	TGCAGCGTTGAAGCGCTCGGGGGACTTGGGACTGAAGCTTTCTTT	CSVEALGGLGTEAFF
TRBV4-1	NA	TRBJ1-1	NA	TGCGCCAGCAGCCAAGTCAGCGATAACACTGAAGCTTTCTTT	CASSQVSDNTEAFF
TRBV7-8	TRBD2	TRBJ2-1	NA	TGTGCCAGCAGCTTGAGCGGGAGCTCCTACAATGAGCAGTTCTTC	CASSLSGSSYNEQFF
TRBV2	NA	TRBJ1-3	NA	TGTGCCAGCGGGCCCCGGGCAGGGACTGGAAACACCATATATTTT	CASGPRAGTGNTIYF
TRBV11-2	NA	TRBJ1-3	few	TGTGCCAGCAGCTTAGTACGGGCGGGTTTCGGAAACACCATATATTTT	CASSLVRAGFGNTIYF
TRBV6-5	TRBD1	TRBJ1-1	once	TGTGCCAGCAGTCCCCTCGCCTCAGGGGGCCGCGCTTTCTTT	CASSPLASGGRAFF
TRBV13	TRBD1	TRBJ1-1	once	TGTGCCAGCAGCATACGACAGGGGCAAGACACTGAAGCTTTCTTT	CASSIRQGQDTEAFF
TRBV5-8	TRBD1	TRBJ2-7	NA	TGTGCCAGCAGCTTGGTGAGACAGGGTCCGCAGTACTTC	CASSLVRQGPQYF
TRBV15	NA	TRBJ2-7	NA	TGTGCCACCAGCAACCGGGACACAGGCTACGAGCAGTACTTC	CATSNRDTGYEQYF
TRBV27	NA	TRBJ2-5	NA	TGTGCCAGCAGTTTATTTGGGCCAGGGCGGGAGACCCAGTACTTC	CASSLFGPGRETQYF
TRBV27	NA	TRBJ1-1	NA	TGTGCCAGCAGTTTATACCAGAGACAGAACACTGAAGCTTTCTTT	CASSLYQRQNTEAFF
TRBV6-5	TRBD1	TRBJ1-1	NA	TGTGCCAGCAGATCGACAGGGGCGAACACTGAAGCTTTCTTT	CASRSTGANTEAFF
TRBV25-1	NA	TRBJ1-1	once	TGTGCCAGCTCGAGACGGGAGGTAATGAACACTGAAGCTTTCTTT	CASSRREVMNTEAFF
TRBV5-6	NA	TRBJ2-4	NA	TGTGCCAGCAGCGTGCAGGGTTCCAAAAACATTCAGTACTTC	CASSVQGSKNIQYF
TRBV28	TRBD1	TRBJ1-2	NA	TGTGCCAGCAACTGGGACAGGAACTATGGCTACACCTTC	CASNWDRNYGYTF
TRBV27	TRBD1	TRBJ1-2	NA	TGTGCCAGCAGCCACCGGGACAGGGAAGGTAACTATGGCTACACCTTC	CASSHRDREGNYGYTF
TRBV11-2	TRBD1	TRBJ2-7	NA	TGTGCCAGCAGCTTAGACAGGGGGATTCCCTACGAGCAGTACTTC	CASSLDRGIPYEQYF
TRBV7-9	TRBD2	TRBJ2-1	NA	TGTGCCAGCACGGGACTAGCGGGAGGGAATGAGCAGTTCTTC	CASTGLAGGNEQFF
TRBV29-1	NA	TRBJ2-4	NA	TGCAGCGCCGCACCGGGAGTTGGAAACATTCAGTACTTC	CSAAPGVGNIQYF
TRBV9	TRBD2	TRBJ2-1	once	TGTGCCAGCAGCCGCGGTATACCAAAAACTAGCGGGGGCTCCTACAATGAGCAGTTCTTC	CASSRGIPKTSGGSYNEQFF
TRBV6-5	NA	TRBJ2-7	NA	TGTGCCAGCAGTTACGTATCCAGGGACGAGCAGTACTTC	CASSYVSRDEQYF
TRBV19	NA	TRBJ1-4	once	TGTGCCAGTACTTCCCAGGGCGGTGAAAAACTGTTTTTT	CASTSQGGEKLFF
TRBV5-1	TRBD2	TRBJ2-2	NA	TGCGCCAGCAGCTTATCCGGGAGGGCCACCGGGGAGCTGTTTTTT	CASSLSGRATGELFF
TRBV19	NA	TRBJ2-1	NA	TGTGCCAGTAGTTCAACTATTACCGGAAGTGAGCAGTTCTTC	CASSSTITGSEQFF
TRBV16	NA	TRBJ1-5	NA	TGTGCCAGCAGCCTTACTATTGGCGATCAGCCCCAGCATTTT	CASSLTIGDQPQHF
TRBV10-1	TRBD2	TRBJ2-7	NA	TGCGCCACCCTAGCGGGAGTCCACTACGAGCAGTACTTC	CATLAGVHYEQYF
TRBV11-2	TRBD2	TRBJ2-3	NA	TGTGCCAGCAGCCCTGGACTAGTTAGGGGCACAGATACGCAGTATTTT	CASSPGLVRGTDTQYF
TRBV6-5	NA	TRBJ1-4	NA	TGTGCCAGCAGACAGTCAACTAATGAAAAACTGTTTTTT	CASRQSTNEKLFF
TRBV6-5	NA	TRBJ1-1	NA	TGTGCCAGCACCTACCCCGGTATGAACACTGAAGCTTTCTTT	CASTYPGMNTEAFF
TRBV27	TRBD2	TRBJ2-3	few	TGTGCCAGCACCTCGCGACTAGCTGCAGATACGCAGTATTTT	CASTSRLAADTQYF
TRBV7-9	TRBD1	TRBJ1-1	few	TGTGCCAGCAGCTTAGCGCTACAGGGGTACACTGAAGCTTTCTTT	CASSLALQGYTEAFF
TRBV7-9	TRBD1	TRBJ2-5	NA	TGTGCCAGCAGCTTGGACAGGGGGGCAGAGACCCAGTACTTC	CASSLDRGAETQYF
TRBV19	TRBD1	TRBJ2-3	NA	TGTGCCAGTAGTGGAACAGGGGCGGTAGATACGCAGTATTTT	CASSGTGAVDTQYF
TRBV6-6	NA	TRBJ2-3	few	TGTGCCAGCAGGAAGGAGACGGGGGGCACAGATACGCAGTATTTT	CASRKETGGTDTQYF
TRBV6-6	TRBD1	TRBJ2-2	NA	TGTGCCAGCAATCTACCGGGACAGGGGGCGGCCGGGGAGCTGTTTTTT	CASNLPGQGAAGELFF
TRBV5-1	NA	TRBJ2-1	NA	TGCGCCAGCAGCTTGTCCTACACTAGCCACCTGGGGGTTTACAATGAGCAGTTCTTC	CASSLSYTSHLGVYNEQFF
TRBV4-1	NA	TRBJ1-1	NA	TGCGCCAGCAGCCAAGAGGAGGGTGAAGCTTTCTTT	CASSQEEGEAFF
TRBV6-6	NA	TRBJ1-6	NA	TGTGCCAGCAGTTACTCGATTGAGGGTCCTAATTCACCCCTCCACTTT	CASSYSIEGPNSPLHF
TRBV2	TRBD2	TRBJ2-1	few	TGTGCCAGCAGTGAATTTGGAACTAGCGGGAAGGGCGATGAGCAGTTCTTC	CASSEFGTSGKGDEQFF
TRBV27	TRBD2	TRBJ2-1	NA	TGTGCCAGCAGTGTCGGGGGGGCCCCTCTCGATGAGCAGTTCTTC	CASSVGGAPLDEQFF
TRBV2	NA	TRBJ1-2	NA	TGTGCCAGCAGTGAATTAAGGGGAGGGGGGCTCTATGGCTACACCTTC	CASSELRGGGLYGYTF
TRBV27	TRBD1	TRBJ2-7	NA	TGTGCCAGCAGTTCACCTCTTACAGGGGCGTGGGAGCAGTACTTC	CASSSPLTGAWEQYF
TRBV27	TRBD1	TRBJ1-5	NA	TGTGCCAGCAGTCCGGACAGGAATCAGCCCCAGCATTTT	CASSPDRNQPQHF
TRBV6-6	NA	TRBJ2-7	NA	TGTGCCGCAGGGGACGGATACTACGAGCAGTACTTC	CAAGDGYYEQYF
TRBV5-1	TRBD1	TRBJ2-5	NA	TGCGCCAGCAGCTTGGGGACAGGGTTAGGGGAGACCCAGTACTTC	CASSLGTGLGETQYF
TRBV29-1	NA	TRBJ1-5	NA	TGCAGCGTTGCGGGGGGGCAGGGAGGCAATCAGCCCCAGCATTTT	CSVAGGQGGNQPQHF
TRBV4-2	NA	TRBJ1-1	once	TGTGCCAGCAGCCAGCTGCAGGGGTACACTGAAGCTTTCTTT	CASSQLQGYTEAFF
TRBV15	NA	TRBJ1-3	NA	TGTGCCACCAGCAGGCGGGGTACGATCTCTGGAAACACCATATATTTT	CATSRRGTISGNTIYF
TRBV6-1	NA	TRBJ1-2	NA	TGTGCCAGCATTGCGTTGCAGGGCAATGGTGGCTACACCTTC	CASIALQGNGGYTF
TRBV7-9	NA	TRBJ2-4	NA	TGTGCCAGCAGCGGGCAGGCCAAAAACATTCAGTACTTC	CASSGQAKNIQYF
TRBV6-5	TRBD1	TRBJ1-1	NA	TGTGCCAGCAGTCCCCAACTACAGGGGCGGGAAGCTTTCTTT	CASSPQLQGREAFF
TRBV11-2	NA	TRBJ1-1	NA	TGTGCCAGCAGCTTATCAGGGCAGGACACTGAAGCTTTCTTT	CASSLSGQDTEAFF
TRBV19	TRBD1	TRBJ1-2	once	TGTGCCAGTATCCCGGGACAGGGCGAACTCGGCTATGGCTACACCTTC	CASIPGQGELGYGYTF
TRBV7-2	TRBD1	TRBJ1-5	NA	TGTGCCAGCAGCTTTACCGGGACAGAGAATCAGCCCCAGCATTTT	CASSFTGTENQPQHF
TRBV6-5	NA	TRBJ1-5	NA	TGTGCCAGCAGTTACGTGGGTGGAGGCAATCAGCCCCAGCATTTT	CASSYVGGGNQPQHF
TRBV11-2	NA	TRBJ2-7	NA	TGTGCCAGCAGCTTAGCTACAGGGACCTACGAGCAGTACTTC	CASSLATGTYEQYF
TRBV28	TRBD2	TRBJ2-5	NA	TGTGCCCTCGCCCGGTCTAGCGGGAGGGGAGAGCAGTACTTC	CALARSSGRGEQYF